This T cell receptor beta chain was observed in a study of blood T cell repertoires in COVID-19 (TCRdb year 2020). In the study overall: The collaborator samples originated in the United States, Italy and Spain and spanned the acute and convalescent phases of COVID-19. The material from the prospective study consisted of cDNA or gDNA derived from T cells, B-cell-depleted T cells, or PBMCs. Subjects who had been exposed to COVID-19, were actively infected with it, or had recovered from it provided the deeply sampled blood TCRbeta repertoires that made up the dataset. The repertoires were released in a freely available public database intended as a resource for research on the immune response to SARS-CoV-2. Samples came from the ongoing ImmuneRACE study (first 160 participants) plus 1,254 subjects from 6 global collaborators. A de-identified subject ID, COVID-19 status, age in years and sex were almost always included in the sample metadata. Where available, HLA class I and class II types were taken from metadata supplied by the sample provider and were not determined by assay-based typing. General findings and caveats noted by the study authors: How much clinical and demographic metadata was included differed by source and by participant, and the metadata was provided uncurated.

TCRbeta CDR3 regions were amplified from genomic DNA by means of the immunoSEQ Assay, a bias-controlled multiplex PCR. Per the authors' processing: The number of nucleated cells in each sample was estimated by amplification of reference gene primers within the assay. To quantify the absolute abundance of each unique TCRbeta CDR3 rearrangement, sequence reads were collapsed and filtered. For each sample, productive Simpson clonality was calculated as the square root of Simpson's diversity index across productive rearrangements. Drawn from immuneACCESS, this table holds only the in-frame rearrangements with V and J called that TCRdb kept. Clones are partly lost; checked studies trace under half to an unresolved V gene and leave the rest unexplained. The D gene and trimming were derived from the DNA, and the V and J assignments and clone size from that table. For this sample the table gives 120,000 to 150,000 clones, of which less than 85% were detected only once. Approximately 1.8% of the sample is held by the ten biggest clonotypes.

As regards this clone: Its specific antigen is unknown. It has no much larger one-base neighbor in the sample; base qualities were not kept.

The germline V gene (reference sequence) yields GTSNPN for CDR1 and SVGIG for CDR2. The CDR3 has 13 amino acids, counting the end cysteine and phenylalanine. Left in the record is the CDR3 DNA by itself, 39 bases read in frame from the first base. The junction shows trimming of 7 bases on V and 4 bases on J, plus 13 bases between the germline ends. Participants in the prospective study were enrolled through a virtual design, were aged about 18 to 90 years, and lived in roughly 24 United States geographic areas. Cohort assignment in the prospective study relied on participant-reported clinical history from a screening survey and a study questionnaire. Exposed participants were defined as having been in contact with someone with a PCR-confirmed or clinician-diagnosed COVID-19 case within 2 weeks of study entry. Mobile phlebotomists in the prospective study collected whole blood, serum and a nasopharyngeal or oropharyngeal swab from every participant. Over a roughly two-month period, participants in the prospective study had the option of providing additional blood draws and questionnaires. Before DNA extraction, prospective study blood samples were shipped either frozen or at room temperature.

Sequences were obtained from PBMCs or T cells enriched from blood (not recorded which). The receptor was isolated from a woman under 30 who had been exposed to COVID-19. Recombination linked TRBV30 to TRBJ1-4; no D gene is confidently identified. The DNA reads as follows: TGTGCCTCGAGCGGTGATTTTAATGAAAAACTGTTTTTT. Protein translation: CASSGDFNEKLFF.